The clone carrying this T cell receptor beta chain showed up just a few times. As yet, its antigen is unknown. There are 18 residues in the CDR3. Looked up from germline, CDR1 is LGHNA and CDR2 is YSLEER. With 2 bases removed from V and 5 bases from J, the gap between germline ends came to 22 bases. Patients with uncontrolled infections, other autoimmune diseases, pregnancy or lactation were excluded. It was RNA transcripts that yielded the amplified TCR beta CDR3 regions. A first-round RT-PCR of the TCR CDR3 used the HTBI primer set. TCRdb used MiXCR to reprocess the multiplex PCR reads, holding one entry per CDR3 protein. The table lists 200,000 to 250,000 distinct CDR3 sequences, about 18% of them singletons. This entry comes from a study of T cells in Graves' hyperthyroidism and ophthalmopathy. General study findings and limits: A model built on 13 V-J features separated ophthalmopathy from stable hyperthyroidism.

Sequencing was done on a sample of blood. The sequence derives from a man aged 35-49 years with Graves' hyperthyroidism. V is TRBV4-3 and J is TRBJ1-5; D gene unclear. In DNA form, the CDR3 reads TGCGCCAGCAGCCAATTACCAATTACGTTGAGCCCCCATCAGCCCCAGCATTTT. Amino acid sequence: CASSQLPITLSPHQPQHF.